The text below deals with one T cell receptor beta chain. Its antigen is unknown. No clone much larger than this one lies a single base away; base qualities are absent. The sample belongs to a study of blood T cell repertoires in COVID-19 (dated by TCRdb to 2019 to 2021). As for the study more broadly: The collaborator samples originated in the United States, Italy and Spain and spanned the acute and convalescent phases of COVID-19. Deeply sampled blood TCRbeta repertoires from subjects exposed to, actively infected with, or recovered from COVID-19 were included in the dataset. The prospective study material was composed of cDNA or gDNA derived from T cells, B-cell-depleted T cells, or PBMCs. The sample metadata nearly always contained a de-identified subject ID, COVID-19 status, age in years and sex. Samples were obtained from the ongoing ImmuneRACE study (first 160 participants) and from some 1,300 subjects provided by 6 global collaborators. HLA class I and class II types, where available, came from metadata supplied by the sample provider rather than from assay-based typing. The repertoires were made available in a free public database intended to serve as a resource for research on the immune response to SARS-CoV-2. The paper's findings and limits, for the study overall: The quantity of clinical and demographic metadata differed by source and by participant and was supplied without curation.

The immunoSEQ Assay, a bias-controlled multiplex PCR, was used to amplify TCRbeta CDR3 regions from genomic DNA. In the source study's methods: The number of nucleated cells in each sample was estimated from the amplification of reference gene primers within the assay. Sequence reads were collapsed and filtered to measure the absolute abundance of every unique TCRbeta CDR3 rearrangement. Productive Simpson clonality was computed per sample as the square root of Simpson's diversity index over productive rearrangements. In TCRdb, the immuneACCESS table is reduced to in-frame sequences with V and J assigned. These tables do not hold every clone; where another copy was compared, an unresolved V gene accounts for under half, and the others remain unexplained. V, J and clone size were drawn from that table, and D and trimming were deduced from the DNA. The sample includes about 140,000 clones, with roughly 76% observed a single time. Of the sample, roughly 9% falls within the top ten clones.

Germline trimming amounts to 4 bases on V and 7 bases on J, with 8 as the count of junction bases outside the gene matches. Reading the germline V gene (reference sequence) gives CDR1 MNHEY and CDR2 SMNVEV. Inclusive of the bounding cysteine and phenylalanine, the CDR3 is 16 residues long. Only CDR3 DNA remains: 48 bases, in frame from the first base. Whole blood was collected in K2EDTA tubes by collaborating institutions according to the institutions' own protocols. For TCRbeta analysis, collaborators shipped samples as frozen whole blood, isolated PBMCs, or DNA extracted from either of those sample types.

The origin of this receptor is a woman in her 50s with active or convalescent COVID-19. The chain joins TRBV27 to TRBJ2-5; 14 middle bases align to TRBD2. The sequenced sample was peripheral blood. The CDR3 has the sequence CASSSLGLAGVGTQYF. The nucleotide sequence reads as follows: TGTGCCAGCAGTTCTCTGGGACTAGCGGGAGTCGGGACCCAGTACTTC.